Listed below are T cell receptor beta chains from one sample, sequenced in a study of Graves' ophthalmopathy and Graves' hyperthyroidism. From the multiplex PCR reads, TCRdb called clonotypes with MiXCR, one entry per CDR3 protein. This table has about 550,000 distinct CDR3 sequences, roughly 39% appearing once. Sequencing was done on a sample of peripheral blood or thyroid tissue (not recorded which). These receptor sequences come from an adult man with Graves' hyperthyroidism. The CDR3 runs from the conserved cysteine through the conserved F or W. D genes are given only for firm matches. Not all rows give a size; the values are once, few, many and, for expanded clones, a class.

d_gene,v_gene,abundance,j_gene,CDR3nt,CDR3aa
-,TRBV20-1,-,TRBJ2-1,TGCAGTGCTAGCCAGTATGTCAATGAGCAGTTCTTC,CSASQYVNEQFF
-,TRBV20-1,-,TRBJ1-5,TGCAGTGCTAGACTCCAGCGCCAGCATTTT,CSARLQRQHF
-,TRBV20-1,-,TRBJ1-6,TGCAGTGCGGAGCAGGGGCTATTAGGTAATTCACCCCTCCACTTT,CSAEQGLLGNSPLHF
-,TRBV11-2,-,TRBJ2-7,-,CASSFYICSARLTSGGHEQYF
TRBD1,TRBV29-1,-,TRBJ1-2,TGCAGCGTTGCCTCCGGGACAGGATCCTATGGCTACACCTTC,CSVASGTGSYGYTF
TRBD1,TRBV13,-,TRBJ1-6,TGTGCCAGCACCGAACAGGGGGCTGGATCACCCCTCCACTTT,CASTEQGAGSPLHF
TRBD1,TRBV12-5,-,TRBJ2-5,TGTGCTAGTGGTTTGGAGACCCTCTACAGGGGGCAAGAGACCCAGTACTTC,CASGLETLYRGQETQYF
TRBD2,TRBV29-1,-,TRBJ2-1,TGCAGCGTTGGCGGACTAGCGGGGGGAGACTACAATGAGCAGTTCTTC,CSVGGLAGGDYNEQFF
-,TRBV2,many,TRBJ1-2,TGTGCCAGCAGTGCAGGGGCCCGTGGCTACACCTTC,CASSAGARGYTF
-,TRBV19,many,TRBJ1-4,TGTGCCAGTAGTTATTTCGCGGGTAATGAAAAACTGTTTTTT,CASSYFAGNEKLFF
-,TRBV12-3/TRBV12-4,many,TRBJ1-5,TGTGCCAGCAGTTTATCTGCAGGGCGTATTCAGCCCCAGCATTTT,CASSLSAGRIQPQHF
TRBD2,TRBV20-1,-,TRBJ2-5,TGCAGTGCTAGAGATCGAGTAGCGGGAGTCTCCTTGGGGACCCAGTACTTC,CSARDRVAGVSLGTQYF
-,TRBV4-2,many,TRBJ1-4,TGTGCCAGCAGCCAAGACGCGGGGGCAGGTCAACTGTTTTTT,CASSQDAGAGQLFF
TRBD1,TRBV25-1,many,TRBJ2-3,TGTGCCAGCAGTGAGCCGACCCGGATACAACGACAGGGGGCAAGCACAGATACGCAGTATTTT,CASSEPTRIQRQGASTDTQYF
-,TRBV19,many,TRBJ1-1,TGTGCCAGTAGTATGGGGTTCAGCTTTGAAGCTTTCTTT,CASSMGFSFEAFF
TRBD1,TRBV10-3,-,TRBJ1-6,TGTGCCAGCAAAAGGACAGGGAAGAATCCACCCCTCCACTTT,CASKRTGKNPPLHF
TRBD2,TRBV9,-,TRBJ2-7,TGTGCCAGCAGCGTAGCTGGGAATAGCGGGCCTGGCGAGCAGTACTTC,CASSVAGNSGPGEQYF